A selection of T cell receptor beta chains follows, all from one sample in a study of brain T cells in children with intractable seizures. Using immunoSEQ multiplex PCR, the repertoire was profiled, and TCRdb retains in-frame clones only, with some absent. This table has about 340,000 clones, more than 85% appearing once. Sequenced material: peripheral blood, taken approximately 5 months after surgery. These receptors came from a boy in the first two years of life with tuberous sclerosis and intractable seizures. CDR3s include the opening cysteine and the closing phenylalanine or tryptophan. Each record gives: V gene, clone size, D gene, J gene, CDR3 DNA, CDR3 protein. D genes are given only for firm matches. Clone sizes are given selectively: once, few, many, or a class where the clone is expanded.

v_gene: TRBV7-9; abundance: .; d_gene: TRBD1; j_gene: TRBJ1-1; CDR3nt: TGTGCCAGCAGACCTGACAGGGGGCGGTCGGAAGCTTTCTTT; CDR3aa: CASRPDRGRSEAFF
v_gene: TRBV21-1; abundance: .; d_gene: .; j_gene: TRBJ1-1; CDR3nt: TGTGCCAGGGCGGTCCCTAACACTGAAGCTTTCTTT; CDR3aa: CARAVPNTEAFF
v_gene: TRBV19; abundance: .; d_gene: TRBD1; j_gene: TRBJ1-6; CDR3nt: TGTGCCAGTAGTACCCAGGGACAGGAGAATTCACCCCTCCACTTT; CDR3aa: CASSTQGQENSPLHF
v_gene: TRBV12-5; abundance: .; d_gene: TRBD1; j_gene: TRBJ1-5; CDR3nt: TGTGCTAGTGGTTTGGTAGTGACAGGGTTGGAGCAGCCCCAGCATTTT; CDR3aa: CASGLVVTGLEQPQHF
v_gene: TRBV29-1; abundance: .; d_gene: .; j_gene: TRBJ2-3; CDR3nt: TGCAGCGGGAGTGGGATCGGGGCAGATACGCAGTATTTT; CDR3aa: CSGSGIGADTQYF
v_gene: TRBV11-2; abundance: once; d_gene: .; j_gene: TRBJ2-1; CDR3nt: TGTGCCAGCAGCGCCCCGGGTGGGGATGAGCAGTTCTTC; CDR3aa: CASSAPGGDEQFF
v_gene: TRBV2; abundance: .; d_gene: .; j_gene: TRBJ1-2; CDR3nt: TGTGCCAGCAGCTACCTTGGGGGGGAAGGCTACACCTTC; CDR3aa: CASSYLGGEGYTF
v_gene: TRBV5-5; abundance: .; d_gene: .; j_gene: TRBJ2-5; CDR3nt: TGTGCCAGCAGCTTGGAGTACTCGGATTCTGGGACCCAGTACTTC; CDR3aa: CASSLEYSDSGTQYF
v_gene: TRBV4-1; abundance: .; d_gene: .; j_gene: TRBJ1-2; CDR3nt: TGCGCCAGCAGCCAAAAGGCAGGGGCGAATGGCTACACCTTC; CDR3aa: CASSQKAGANGYTF
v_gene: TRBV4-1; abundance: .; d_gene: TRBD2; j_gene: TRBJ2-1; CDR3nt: TGCGCCAGCAGCCCGAGAGCGGGAGGAAGCTCCTACAATGAGCAGTTCTTC; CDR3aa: CASSPRAGGSSYNEQFF
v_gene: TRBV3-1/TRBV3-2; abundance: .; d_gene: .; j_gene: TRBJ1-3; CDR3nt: TGTGCCAGCAGCCAAAATTTATGGCAGGGCGAATTCTCTGGAAACACCATATATTTT; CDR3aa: CASSQNLWQGEFSGNTIYF
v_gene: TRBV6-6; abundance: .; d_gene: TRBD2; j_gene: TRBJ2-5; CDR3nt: TGTGCCAGCAGCCGTGGGGGGGGAGAAGAGACCCAGTACTTC; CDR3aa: CASSRGGGEETQYF
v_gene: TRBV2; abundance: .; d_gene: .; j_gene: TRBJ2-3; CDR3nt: TGTGCCAGCAGTGACACGTCTAGCACAGATACGCAGTATTTT; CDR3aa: CASSDTSSTDTQYF
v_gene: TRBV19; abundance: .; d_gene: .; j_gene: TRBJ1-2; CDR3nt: TGTGCCAGTAGTATGAGGGGCAACTATGGCTACACCTTC; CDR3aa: CASSMRGNYGYTF
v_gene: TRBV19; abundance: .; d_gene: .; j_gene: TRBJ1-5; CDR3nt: TGTGCCAGTAGTATAGTGGGAGGGGGACGCAATCAGCCCCAGCATTTT; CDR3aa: CASSIVGGGRNQPQHF
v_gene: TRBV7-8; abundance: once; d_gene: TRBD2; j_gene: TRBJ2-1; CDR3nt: TGTGCCAGCAGCTTAGTAAGAGCGGGGGGGCATAATGAGCAGTTCTTC; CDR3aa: CASSLVRAGGHNEQFF
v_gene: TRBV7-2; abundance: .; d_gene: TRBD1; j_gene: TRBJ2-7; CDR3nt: TGTGCCAGCAGCTTTAGGGCAGGGGGCGCGGGTGGCCAACCCTACGAGCAGTACTTC; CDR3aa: CASSFRAGGAGGQPYEQYF
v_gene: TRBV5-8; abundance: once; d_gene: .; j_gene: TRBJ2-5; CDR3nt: TGTGCCAGCAGGGATATGGGTGGGGCCCGGAGGGAGACCCAGTACTTC; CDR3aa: CASRDMGGARRETQYF
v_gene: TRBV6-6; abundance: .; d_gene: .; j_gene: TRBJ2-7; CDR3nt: TGTGCCAGCAGTCCTGTGGGTCCAAATAATATCGGCTACGAGCAGTACTTC; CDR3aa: CASSPVGPNNIGYEQYF
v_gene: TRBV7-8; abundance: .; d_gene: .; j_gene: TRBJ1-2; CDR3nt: TGTGCCAGCAGCTACCAGGGTAGTACTGCTGGCTACACCTTC; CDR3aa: CASSYQGSTAGYTF
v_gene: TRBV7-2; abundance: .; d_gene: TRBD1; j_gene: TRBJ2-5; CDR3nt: TGTGCCAGCAGGCTGGCAGGGGGCTGGGAGACCCAGTACTTC; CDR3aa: CASRLAGGWETQYF